This T cell receptor (beta chain) came from a study of blood T cells in healthy people across ages (dated by TCRdb to the mid-2010s). Concerning the study at large: In model experiments, template switching captured about one uniquely barcoded TCR beta cDNA molecule for every two T cells. The study measured age-related changes in TCR beta repertoire diversity using deep sequencing normalized with unique cDNA molecular identifiers. Four age groups were formed from the donors: young (average approximately 15 years), middle-aged (around 41), aged (62) and long-lived (about 80). To avoid experimental bias, donors of different ages were spread randomly across the sequencing lanes. The study analyzed two additional independent replicas of 1 million unique cDNA reads from the same blood draw for two donors, one aged 18 to 29 and one aged 80 or older.

Systemically healthy Caucasian individuals from Russia, around 38 in total and aged about 6 to 95 years, were included as donors. Each donor gave ten milliliters of peripheral blood, drawn into EDTA-treated Vacutainer tubes. Ficoll-Paque density-gradient centrifugation was used to isolate PBMCs, with at least 6 million obtained per sample. Total RNA was extracted from PBMCs with Trizol reagent, with at least 5.5 micrograms obtained per sample. Naive CD45RAhigh/CD27high T cell percentages were measured by flow cytometry on a PBMC aliquot from every donor. Cut back by 0 bases and 5 bases, the V and J ends lie 16 bases apart. CDR1 and CDR2, looked up from the germline V gene, are LGHNA and YNFKEQ. The CDR3 spans 16 residues, from the cysteine through the phenylalanine. Only the CDR3 region is kept as DNA, spanning 48 bases read in frame from base 1. As concerns this clonotype: Its antigen remains undetermined. It has no much larger one-base neighbor in the sample; base qualities were not kept.

Libraries were prepared through 5' RACE. Sequencing instrument: Illumina HiSeq 2500. A second 7 to 11 cycle PCR used a sample-barcoded 5' primer and a J-beta primer mix. A template-switch 5' adaptor carrying 12 random nucleotides introduced a unique molecular identifier onto each TCR beta cDNA molecule. Each sample yielded at least 2.5 million CDR3-containing paired-end reads. First-strand cDNA synthesis was performed from all RNA using the Mint cDNA synthesis kit, with priming by a TRBC-specific oligonucleotide. All cDNA was treated with uracil-DNA glycosylase and then went through a first 18-cycle PCR with the universal primers M1SS and BC2_uni_R. In the paper's pipeline: For normalization, 1 million high-quality reads were randomly selected from each sample, with every read carrying a distinct molecular identifier. Reads with shared molecular identifiers were discarded instead of being binned into consensus sequences. CDR3 identification, clonotype clustering and error correction used MiTCR with a Q25 quality threshold and the strictest error-elimination algorithm. A nonparametric unseen species model using Euler transformation provided a lower-bound estimate of total TCR beta diversity. In TCRdb, the public reads were trimmed at Q25 with fastp and aligned with MiXCR, with productive beta chains retained. When rows share a CDR3 protein, they turn into one entry using the most common DNA and genes. For this entry, the V and J calls and clone size follow TCRdb and not the study's own pipeline. This sample comprises roughly 900,000 distinct CDR3 sequences, 48% of them detected only once. The top ten clonotypes cover roughly 13% of the sample.

Findings and caveats that apply to the study as a whole: Estimates of total diversity from one million sequenced T cells were regarded as lower bounds and underestimates. Since profiling was done on bulk unsorted PBMCs, naive and antigen-experienced compartments could not be conclusively compared. As age increased, observed TCR beta diversity per million T cells dropped in a roughly linear way, and a significant reduction was already evident by age about 36. Compared with the aged group, more naive CD4+ T cells, fewer expanded clones and increased TCR diversity were shown by the long-lived group, suggesting age selection. The CMV infection status of donors was not known, potentially confounding age-related changes in expanded clonotypes. There was a strong correlation between observed TCR beta diversity and the percentage of naive T cells measured by flow cytometry.

The sequence links TRBV4-2 to TRBJ1-2, with a tentative D gene TRBD1 over 6 matching bases. This sequence was found in a man younger than 45 in good health. Source material: blood. The CDR3 reads as follows: CASSQESGTPVYGYTF. The bases are TGTGCCAGCAGCCAAGAAAGCGGGACACCCGTTTATGGCTACACCTTC.